The source of this T cell receptor beta chain is a study of identical twins. Study-level findings and limits: For monozygotic twins, models underestimated out-of-frame TCR alpha sharing.

This clonotype appeared a few times. The antigen is unknown. This CDR3 has 13 amino acids. CDR1 ENHRY and CDR2 SYGVKD come from the germline V gene. The V and J ends lost 11 bases and 0 bases respectively, with 10 bases between them. A universal primer binding site was introduced by template switching. The final cDNA contained unique molecular identifiers. MiXCR was run by TCRdb on the 5' RACE reads, yielding one entry per CDR3 protein. Here the sample spans around 550,000 distinct CDR3 sequences, approximately 14% being singletons. These data were also reused for a study on yellow fever vaccine responses in identical twins.

This receptor was identified in a woman under 30 in good health. Sequenced material: CD4+ T cells sorted from blood. This sequence joins TRBV10-3 and TRBJ2-2, with D possibly called TRBD1 or TRBD2 (5 bases each). The CDR3 here is CALMGPNTGELFF. The CDR3, as DNA: TGTGCCTTAATGGGACCGAACACCGGGGAGCTGTTTTTT.